This TCR beta chain appears in the sequencing data of a study of identical twins. Overall study results and limits: Cord blood beta clonotypes that were abundant carried fewer insertions, and memory repertoires showed no such trend.

V dropped 0 bases and J dropped 15 bases, with 15 bases sitting between them. The CDR3 is 13 residues long. Germline V gene data show CDR1 as MGHRA and CDR2 as YSYEKL. Remarks on this clonotype: Its antigen is not identified.

A single record per CDR3 protein comes from TCRdb applying MiXCR to the 5' RACE reads. The sample has 500,000 to 600,000 distinct CDR3 sequences, roughly a fifth seen once. These records were also assigned to another study, of T cells expressing NK-cell markers. From that study: The TCR beta repertoires originated in sorted CD3+CD56+NKG2C+, CD3+CD56+NKG2C- and CD3+CD56-NKG2C+ T cells. Seven donors tested HCMV-seropositive and one tested seronegative among the eight sequenced. With an anti-gamma-delta TCR antibody, sorting in several experiments was kept to alpha-beta TCR T cells.

The receptor was derived from a woman younger than 30 in good health. Sequenced sample: CD4+ T cells sorted from blood. V gene TRBV4-1 combines with J gene TRBJ2-1; D not certain. CDR3 residues: CASSQDGLVGAFF. The CDR3 DNA follows: TGCGCCAGCAGCCAAGATGGGCTAGTAGGCGCGTTCTTC.